These T cell receptor beta chains were read from a single sample in a study of OX40 agonist ivuxolimab in advanced cancers. Repertoires were generated with immunoSEQ multiplex PCR, while TCRdb's copy carries only in-frame clones and drops some. The sample yields 72,000 or so clones, roughly 80% seen once. Material: CD4+ or CD8+ T cells sorted from blood, obtained in a trial of the OX40 agonist ivuxolimab. These receptors were taken from an adult with an advanced solid tumor such as melanoma, head and neck, liver or kidney cancer. Both conserved end residues are part of each CDR3. The D gene is left open where the match is weak.

J | D | V | length | CDR3
TRBJ1-1 | . | TRBV5-6 | 13 | CASSLGPGTEAFF
TRBJ1-5 | . | TRBV19 | 16 | CASSIGLGAGSQPQHF
TRBJ2-1 | . | TRBV30 | 12 | CAWSVWGGEQFF
TRBJ2-5 | TRBD1 | TRBV11-2 | 12 | CASSRDRETQYF
TRBJ2-7 | . | TRBV20-1 | 11 | CSASPSDEQYF
TRBJ2-5 | . | TRBV21-1 | 19 | CASSTQGRTGPPHQETQYF
TRBJ1-1 | TRBD1 | TRBV18 | 15 | CASSGTGGLDTEAFF
TRBJ1-3 | TRBD1 | TRBV11-2 | 16 | CASSLDRAFTGNTIYF
TRBJ2-3 | . | TRBV11-3 | 13 | CASSVLGTDTQYF
TRBJ1-2 | TRBD1 | TRBV19 | 17 | CASSQGTGGRGYYGYTF
TRBJ2-2 | . | TRBV7-2 | 11 | CAREAAGELFF
TRBJ2-5 | TRBD2 | TRBV6-1 | 16 | CASSGILAGGQETQYF
TRBJ1-2 | . | TRBV27 | 11 | CARGTFPGYTF
TRBJ2-7 | TRBD1 | TRBV14 | 15 | CASSRFGDRSYEQYF